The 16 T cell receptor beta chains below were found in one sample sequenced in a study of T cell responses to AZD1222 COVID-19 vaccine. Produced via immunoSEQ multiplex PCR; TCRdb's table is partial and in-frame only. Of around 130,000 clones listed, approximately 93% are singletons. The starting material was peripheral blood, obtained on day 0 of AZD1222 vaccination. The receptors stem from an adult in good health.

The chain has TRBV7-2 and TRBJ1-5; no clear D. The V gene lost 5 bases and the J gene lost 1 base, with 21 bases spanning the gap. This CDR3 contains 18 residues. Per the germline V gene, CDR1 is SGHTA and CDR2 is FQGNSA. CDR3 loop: CASSPRESGLGSNQPQHF. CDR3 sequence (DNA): TGTGCCAGCAGCCCCCGAGAATCTGGTCTAGGGAGCAATCAGCCCCAGCATTTT.

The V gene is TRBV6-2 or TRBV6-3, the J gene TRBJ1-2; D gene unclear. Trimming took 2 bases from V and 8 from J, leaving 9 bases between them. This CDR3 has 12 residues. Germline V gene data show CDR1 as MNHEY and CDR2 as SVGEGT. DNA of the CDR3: TGTGCCAGCAGTTACAGGCCTGGCGGCTACACCTTC. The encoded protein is CASSYRPGGYTF.

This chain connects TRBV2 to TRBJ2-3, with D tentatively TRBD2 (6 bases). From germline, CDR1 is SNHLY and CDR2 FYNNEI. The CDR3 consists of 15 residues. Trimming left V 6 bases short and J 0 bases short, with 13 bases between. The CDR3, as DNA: TGTGCCAGCAGAGTAATCGGGGGAAGCACAGATACGCAGTATTTT. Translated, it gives CASRVIGGSTDTQYF.

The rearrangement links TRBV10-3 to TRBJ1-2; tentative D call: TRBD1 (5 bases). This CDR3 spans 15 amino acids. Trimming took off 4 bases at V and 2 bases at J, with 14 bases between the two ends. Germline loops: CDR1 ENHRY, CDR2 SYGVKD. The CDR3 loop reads CAISANRDRNYGYTF. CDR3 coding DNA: TGTGCCATCAGTGCGAATAGGGACCGGAACTATGGCTACACCTTC.

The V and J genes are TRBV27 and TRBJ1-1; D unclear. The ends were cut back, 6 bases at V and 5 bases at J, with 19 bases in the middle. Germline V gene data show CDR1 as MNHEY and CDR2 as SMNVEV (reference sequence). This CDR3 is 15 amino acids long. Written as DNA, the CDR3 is TGTGCCAGCAGGCTGGATCTCCCGGGTGGGACTGAAGCTTTCTTT. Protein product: CASRLDLPGGTEAFF.

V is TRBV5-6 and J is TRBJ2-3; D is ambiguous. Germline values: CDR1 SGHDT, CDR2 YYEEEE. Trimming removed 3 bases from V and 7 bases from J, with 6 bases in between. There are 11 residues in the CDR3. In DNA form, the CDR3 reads TGTGCCAGCAGCTCCGAACATACGCAGTATTTT. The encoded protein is CASSSEHTQYF. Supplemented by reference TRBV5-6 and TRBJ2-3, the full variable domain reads DAGVTQSPTHLIKTRGQQVTLRCSPKSGHDTVSWYQQALGQGPQFIFQYYEEEERQRGNFPDRFSGHQFPNYSSELNVNALLLGDSALYLCASSSEHTQYFGPGTRLTVL.

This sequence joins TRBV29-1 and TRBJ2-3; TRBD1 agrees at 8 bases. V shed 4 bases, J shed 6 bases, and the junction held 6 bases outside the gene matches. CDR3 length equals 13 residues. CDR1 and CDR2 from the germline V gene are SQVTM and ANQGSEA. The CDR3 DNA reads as TGCAGCGTTGGGGGACAGGTGACGGATACGCAGTATTTT. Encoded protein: CSVGGQVTDTQYF.

CDR3: CASSQDNGYGYTF. The CDR3 bases are TGCGCCAGCAGCCAAGATAACGGCTATGGCTACACCTTC. The V and J genes are TRBV4-1 and TRBJ1-2; D ambiguous. The CDR3 is made up of 13 amino acids. Germline lookup yields CDR1 MGHRA and CDR2 YSYEKL. V was clipped by 0 bases and J by 4 bases, with 6 bases between them.

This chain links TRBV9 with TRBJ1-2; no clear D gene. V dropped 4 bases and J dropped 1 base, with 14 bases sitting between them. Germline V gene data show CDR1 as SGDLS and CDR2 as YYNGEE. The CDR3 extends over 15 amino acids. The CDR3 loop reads CASSPSGGINYGYTF. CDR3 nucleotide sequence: TGTGCCAGCAGCCCCAGCGGCGGAATTAACTATGGCTACACCTTC.

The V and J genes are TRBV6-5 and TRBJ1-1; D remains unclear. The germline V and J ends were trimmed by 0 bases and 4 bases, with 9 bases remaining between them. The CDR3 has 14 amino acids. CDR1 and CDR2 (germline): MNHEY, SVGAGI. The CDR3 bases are TGTGCCAGCAGTTACTCGGGTCGGTTCACTGAAGCTTTCTTT. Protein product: CASSYSGRFTEAFF.

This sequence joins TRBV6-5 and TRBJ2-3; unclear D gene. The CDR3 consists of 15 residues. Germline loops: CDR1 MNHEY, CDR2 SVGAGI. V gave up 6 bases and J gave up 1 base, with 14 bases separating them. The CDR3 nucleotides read TGTGCCAGCAGACGACGGCGGACCCGCACAGATACGCAGTATTTT. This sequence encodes CASRRRRTRTDTQYF.

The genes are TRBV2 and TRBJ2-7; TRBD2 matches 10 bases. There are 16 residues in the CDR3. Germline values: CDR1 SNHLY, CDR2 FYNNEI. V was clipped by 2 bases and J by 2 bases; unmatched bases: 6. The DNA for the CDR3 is TGTGCCAGCAGTGAAACCCTAGCGGGAGTTCCCTACGAGCAGTACTTC. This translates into CASSETLAGVPYEQYF. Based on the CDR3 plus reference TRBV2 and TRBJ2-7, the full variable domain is EPEVTQTPSHQVTQMGQEVILRCVPISNHLYFYWYRQILGQKVEFLVSFYNNEISEKSEIFDDQFSVERPDGSNFTLKIRSTKLEDSAMYFCASSETLAGVPYEQYFGPGTRLTVT.

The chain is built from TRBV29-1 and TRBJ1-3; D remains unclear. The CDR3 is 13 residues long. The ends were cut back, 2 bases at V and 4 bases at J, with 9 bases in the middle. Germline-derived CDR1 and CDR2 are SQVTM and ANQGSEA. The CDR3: CSVEQIGGNTIYF. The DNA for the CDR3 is TGCAGCGTTGAACAGATAGGGGGAAACACCATATATTTT.

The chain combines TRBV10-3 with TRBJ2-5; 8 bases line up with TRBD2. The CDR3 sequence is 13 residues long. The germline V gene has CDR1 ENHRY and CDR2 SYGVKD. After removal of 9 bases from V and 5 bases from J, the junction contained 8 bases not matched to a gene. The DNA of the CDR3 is TGTGCCATAGGGACTAGTGCGCGGGAGACCCAGTACTTC. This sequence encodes CAIGTSARETQYF.

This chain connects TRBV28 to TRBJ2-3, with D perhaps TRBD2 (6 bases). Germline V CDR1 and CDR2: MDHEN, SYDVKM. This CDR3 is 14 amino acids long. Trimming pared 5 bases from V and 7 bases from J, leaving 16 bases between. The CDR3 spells CASSRGRGYYTQYF. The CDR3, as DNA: TGTGCCAGCAGTCGAGGACGGGGGTATTATACGCAGTATTTT.

The CDR3 sequence: CASSLQLQSAFF. The CDR3 DNA reads as TGTGCCAGCAGCTTGCAGTTACAGTCGGCTTTCTTT. The chain is built from TRBV7-9 and TRBJ1-1; no reliable D call. Germline loops: CDR1 SEHNR, CDR2 FQNEAQ (reference sequence). The CDR3 consists of 12 residues. V was shortened by 3 bases and J by 11 bases, with 13 bases between the two germline ends.